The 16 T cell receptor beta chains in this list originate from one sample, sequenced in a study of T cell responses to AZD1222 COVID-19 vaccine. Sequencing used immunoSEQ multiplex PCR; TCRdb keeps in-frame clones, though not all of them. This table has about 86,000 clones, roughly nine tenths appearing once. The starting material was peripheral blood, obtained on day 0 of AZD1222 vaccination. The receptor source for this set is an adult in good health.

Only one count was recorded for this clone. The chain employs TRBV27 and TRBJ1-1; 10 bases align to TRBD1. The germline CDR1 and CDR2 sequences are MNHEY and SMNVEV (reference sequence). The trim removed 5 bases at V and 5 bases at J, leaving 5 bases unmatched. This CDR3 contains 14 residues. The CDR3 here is CASSLTGGATEAFF. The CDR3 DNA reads TGTGCCAGCAGTCTGACAGGGGGCGCGACTGAAGCTTTCTTT.

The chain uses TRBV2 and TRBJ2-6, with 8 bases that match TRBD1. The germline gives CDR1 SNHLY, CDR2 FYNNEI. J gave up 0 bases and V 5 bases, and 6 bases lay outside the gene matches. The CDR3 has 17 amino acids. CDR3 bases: TGTGCCAGCAGTCGACAGGGGATCGCCTCTGGGGCCAACGTCCTGACTTTC. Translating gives CASSRQGIASGANVLTF. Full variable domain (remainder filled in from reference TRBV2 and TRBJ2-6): EPEVTQTPSHQVTQMGQEVILRCVPISNHLYFYWYRQILGQKVEFLVSFYNNEISEKSEIFDDQFSVERPDGSNFTLKIRSTKLEDSAMYFCASSRQGIASGANVLTFGAGSRLTVL.

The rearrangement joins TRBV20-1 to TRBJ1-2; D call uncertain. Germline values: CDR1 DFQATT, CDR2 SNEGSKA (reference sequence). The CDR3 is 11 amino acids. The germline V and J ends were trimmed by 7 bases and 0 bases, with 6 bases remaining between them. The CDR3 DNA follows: TGCAGTGTTATAACTAACTATGGCTACACCTTC. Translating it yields CSVITNYGYTF.

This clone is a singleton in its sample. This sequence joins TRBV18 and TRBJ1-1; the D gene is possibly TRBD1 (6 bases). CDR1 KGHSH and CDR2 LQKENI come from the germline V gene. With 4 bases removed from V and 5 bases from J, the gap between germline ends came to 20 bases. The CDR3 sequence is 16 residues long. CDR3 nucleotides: TGTGCCAGCTCACAGAATACAGGGACTGGGAGGACTGAAGCTTTCTTT. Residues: CASSQNTGTGRTEAFF.

The chain's CDR3 is CATSDLARGTDTQYF. CDR3 sequence (DNA): TGTGCCACCAGTGACCTGGCCAGGGGCACAGATACGCAGTATTTT. V and J are TRBV24-1 and TRBJ2-3; a possible D gene is TRBD1 (5 bases). Deletions cut 4 bases from V and 1 base from J, with 11 bases between. This CDR3 has 15 residues. Germline V gene sequence: CDR1 KGHDR, CDR2 SFDVKD.

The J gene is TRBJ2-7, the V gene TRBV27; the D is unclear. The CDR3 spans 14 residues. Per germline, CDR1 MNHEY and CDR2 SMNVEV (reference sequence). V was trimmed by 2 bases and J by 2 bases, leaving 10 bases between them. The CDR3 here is CASSLSAVTYEQYF. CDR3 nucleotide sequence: TGTGCCAGCAGTTTAAGTGCGGTGACCTACGAGCAGTACTTC.

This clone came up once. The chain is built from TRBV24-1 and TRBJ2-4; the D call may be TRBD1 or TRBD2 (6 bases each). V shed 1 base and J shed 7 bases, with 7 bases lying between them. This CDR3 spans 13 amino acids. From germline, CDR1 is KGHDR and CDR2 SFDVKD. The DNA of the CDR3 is TGTGCCACCAGTGATTTAGGGGGGAACATTCAGTACTTC. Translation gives CATSDLGGNIQYF.

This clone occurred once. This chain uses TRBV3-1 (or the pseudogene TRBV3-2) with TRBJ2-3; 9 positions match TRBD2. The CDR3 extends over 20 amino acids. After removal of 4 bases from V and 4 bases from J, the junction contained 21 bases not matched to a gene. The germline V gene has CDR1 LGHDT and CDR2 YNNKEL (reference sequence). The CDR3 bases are TGTGCCAGCAGCCCCCTGTCTTCGGTAGCGGGAGCGCTCATCGCAGATACGCAGTATTTT. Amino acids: CASSPLSSVAGALIADTQYF.

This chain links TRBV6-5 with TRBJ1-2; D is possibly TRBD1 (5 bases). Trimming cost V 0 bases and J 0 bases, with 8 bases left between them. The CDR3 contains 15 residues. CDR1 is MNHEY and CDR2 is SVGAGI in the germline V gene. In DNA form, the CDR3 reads TGTGCCAGCAGTTACTCCTGGACAACTAACTATGGCTACACCTTC. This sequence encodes CASSYSWTTNYGYTF.

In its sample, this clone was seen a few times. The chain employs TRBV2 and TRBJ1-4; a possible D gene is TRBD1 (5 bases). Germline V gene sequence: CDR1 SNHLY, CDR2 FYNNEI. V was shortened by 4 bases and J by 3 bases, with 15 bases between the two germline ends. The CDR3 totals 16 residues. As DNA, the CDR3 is TGTGCCAGCAGTGGGGAAGGGGTGGTGTCTAATGAAAAACTGTTTTTT. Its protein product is CASSGEGVVSNEKLFF. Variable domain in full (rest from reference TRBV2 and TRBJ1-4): EPEVTQTPSHQVTQMGQEVILRCVPISNHLYFYWYRQILGQKVEFLVSFYNNEISEKSEIFDDQFSVERPDGSNFTLKIRSTKLEDSAMYFCASSGEGVVSNEKLFFGSGTQLSVL.

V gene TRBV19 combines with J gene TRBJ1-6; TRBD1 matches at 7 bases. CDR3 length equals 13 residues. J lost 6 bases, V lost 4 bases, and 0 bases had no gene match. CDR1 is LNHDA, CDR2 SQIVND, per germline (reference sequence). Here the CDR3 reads CASSRDSNSPLHF. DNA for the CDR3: TGTGCCAGTAGTAGGGACAGTAATTCACCCCTCCACTTT.

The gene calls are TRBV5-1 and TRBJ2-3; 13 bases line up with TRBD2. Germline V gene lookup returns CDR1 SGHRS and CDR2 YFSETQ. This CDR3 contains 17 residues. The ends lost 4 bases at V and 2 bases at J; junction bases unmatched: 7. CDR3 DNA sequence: TGCGCCAGCAGCGGGGTGACTAGCGGGGGGCCCACAGATACGCAGTATTTT. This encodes CASSGVTSGGPTDTQYF.

The CDR3 sequence is CASRNSDQETQYF. The CDR3 nucleotides read TGTGCCAGCAGAAACAGTGACCAAGAGACCCAGTACTTC. The rearrangement uses TRBV6-5 and TRBJ2-5; D call uncertain. CDR1 and CDR2 (germline): MNHEY, SVGAGI. The CDR3 has 13 residues. Between the trimmed V and J ends, which lost 6 bases and 0 bases, there was a span of 8 bases.

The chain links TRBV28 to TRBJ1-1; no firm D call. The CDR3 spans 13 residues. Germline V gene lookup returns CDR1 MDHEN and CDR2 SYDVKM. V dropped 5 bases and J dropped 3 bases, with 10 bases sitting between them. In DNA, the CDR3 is TGTGCCAGCAGTCCGCTTGGTTACACTGAAGCTTTCTTT. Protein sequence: CASSPLGYTEAFF.

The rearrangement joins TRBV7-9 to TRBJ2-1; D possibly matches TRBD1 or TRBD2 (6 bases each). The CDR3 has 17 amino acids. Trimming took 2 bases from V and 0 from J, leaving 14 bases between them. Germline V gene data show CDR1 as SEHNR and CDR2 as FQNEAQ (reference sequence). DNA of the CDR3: TGTGCCAGCAGCTTATTGGGGGGCGCGAGCTCCTACAATGAGCAGTTCTTC. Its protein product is CASSLLGGASSYNEQFF.

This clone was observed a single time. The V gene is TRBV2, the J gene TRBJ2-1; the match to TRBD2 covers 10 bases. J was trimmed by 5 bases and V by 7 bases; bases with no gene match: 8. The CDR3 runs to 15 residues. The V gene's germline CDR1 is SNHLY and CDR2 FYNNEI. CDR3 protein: CASTYWTSGNNEQFF. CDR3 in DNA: TGTGCCAGCACCTACTGGACTAGCGGAAACAATGAGCAGTTCTTC.